Shown below are 9 T cell receptor beta chains from a single sample sequenced in a study of cytomegalovirus exposure and HLA in healthy donors. TCRdb's copy holds only in-frame clones and misses some; the assay was immunoSEQ multiplex PCR. The table has some 350,000 clones, around 90% seen once. The sample consisted of PBMCs. The receptors here all came from a woman in her twenties or thirties in good health and CMV-seropositive.

The CDR3, as DNA: TGTGCCAGCAGCCAGGGGGCCTATCAGCCCCAGCATTTT. This encodes CASSQGAYQPQHF. The V gene is TRBV14, the J gene TRBJ1-5, with D possibly being TRBD1 (6 bases). CDR3 length equals 13 residues. Between the trimmed V and J ends, which lost 3 bases and 5 bases, there was a span of 8 bases. In germline, CDR1 is SGHDN, CDR2 FVKESK.

This chain connects TRBV28 to TRBJ1-1, with D possibly matching TRBD1 (6 bases). V gave up 8 bases and J gave up 3 bases, with 19 bases separating them. Germline values: CDR1 MDHEN, CDR2 SYDVKM. The CDR3 runs 15 residues. DNA for the CDR3: TGTGCCAGCTTGGGACAAAGGGGGGTGTACACTGAAGCTTTCTTT. Protein product: CASLGQRGVYTEAFF.

This rearrangement joins TRBV29-1 to TRBJ1-2; 9 nucleotides agree with TRBD1. The CDR3 extends over 16 amino acids. Germline trimming cut 0 bases from V and 8 bases from J; bases unmatched to any gene: 13. Germline CDR1 SQVTM, CDR2 ANQGSEA. CDR3 nucleotide sequence: TGCAGCGTTGAAGAGCAACGTGTGCGGACAGGGGTCGGCTACACCTTC. Amino acid sequence: CSVEEQRVRTGVGYTF.

V is TRBV6-5 and J is TRBJ2-1; 11 nucleotides line up with TRBD2. The J segment lost 6 bases and the V segment lost 6 bases, leaving 7 bases of the junction unmatched. The germline V gene has CDR1 MNHEY and CDR2 SVGAGI. The CDR3 extends over 15 amino acids. The CDR3 sequence is CASSRTGLAGNEQFF. The CDR3, as DNA: TGTGCCAGCAGCAGGACCGGACTAGCGGGCAATGAGCAGTTCTTC.

V gene TRBV13 combines with J gene TRBJ1-1; 8 bases line up with TRBD1. Germline V CDR1 and CDR2: PRHDT, FYEKMQ (reference sequence). CDR3 length: 14 amino acids. Trimming removed 3 bases from V and 5 bases from J; junction bases left unmatched: 5. CDR3 residues: CASSFNRGGTEAFF. CDR3 in DNA: TGTGCCAGCAGCTTTAACAGGGGGGGAACTGAAGCTTTCTTT.

This sequence joins TRBV7-9 and TRBJ2-5, with D perhaps matching TRBD2 (5 bases). Trimming took 5 bases from V and 5 from J, leaving 12 bases between them. Germline V lookup: CDR1 SEHNR, CDR2 FQNEAQ (reference sequence). The CDR3 spans 13 residues. CDR3 nucleotide sequence: TGTGCCAGCAGCCCCGGACTGGGTGAGACCCAGTACTTC. It yields the protein CASSPGLGETQYF. The variable domain in full, completed from reference TRBV7-9 and TRBJ2-5, reads DTGVSQNPRHKITKRGQNVTFRCDPISEHNRLYWYRQTLGQGPEFLTYFQNEAQLEKSRLLSDRFSAERPKGSFSTLEIQRTEQGDSAMYLCASSPGLGETQYFGPGTRLLVL.

This clone turned up a few times. The rearrangement links TRBV7-9 to TRBJ2-3; 13 positions agree with TRBD2. The CDR3 is 16 residues long. Germline assignment: CDR1 SEHNR and CDR2 FQNEAQ (reference sequence). V was clipped by 4 bases and J by 3 bases; unmatched bases: 4. CDR3 DNA: TGTGCCAGCAGCTCCCGGACTAGCGGGAGTACAGATACGCAGTATTTT. Translated: CASSSRTSGSTDTQYF.

V gene TRBV19 combines with J gene TRBJ2-3; 10 bases match TRBD1. Trimming cost V 5 bases and J 9 bases; bases outside gene matches: 8. Germline values: CDR1 LNHDA, CDR2 SQIVND (reference sequence). CDR3 length: 14 residues. The CDR3 bases are TGTGCCAGTAGTTCCTCGACAGGGGGCGCGACGCAGTATTTT. Amino acids: CASSSSTGGATQYF.

The chain recombines TRBV4-1 with TRBJ1-4; 7 nucleotides match TRBD1. In germline, CDR1 is MGHRA, CDR2 YSYEKL. The CDR3 spans 15 residues. The V gene end was trimmed by 6 bases and the J gene end by 6 bases; junction bases not matched to a gene: 10. The CDR3: CASSRISGGYEKLFF. CDR3 nucleotide sequence: TGCGCCAGCAGTCGCATCTCAGGGGGTTATGAAAAACTGTTTTTT.